This T cell receptor (beta chain) was recorded in a study of spatial heterogeneity in lung cancer. This clonotype was counted a few times. Trimming took off 2 bases at V and 1 base at J, with 17 bases between the two ends. The CDR3 totals 18 residues. Germline CDR1 and CDR2: SGHVS and FQNEAQ. TCRdb independently ran MiXCR on the 5' RACE reads; one entry per CDR3 protein. The sample shows tens of thousands of distinct CDR3 sequences, 15% to 20% of them seen only once. This sample's time point: blood at routine non-recurrence follow-up after resection. This TCR came from a male donor with early-stage non-small cell lung cancer. Sequences were derived from PBMCs, sampled at follow-up. The V and J genes are TRBV7-8 and TRBJ2-2, with D perhaps TRBD2 (6 bases). The CDR3: CASSLPEGSSGNTGELFF. In nucleotides, the CDR3 is TGTGCCAGCAGCTTACCGGAGGGGAGTAGCGGGAACACCGGGGAGCTGTTTTTT.